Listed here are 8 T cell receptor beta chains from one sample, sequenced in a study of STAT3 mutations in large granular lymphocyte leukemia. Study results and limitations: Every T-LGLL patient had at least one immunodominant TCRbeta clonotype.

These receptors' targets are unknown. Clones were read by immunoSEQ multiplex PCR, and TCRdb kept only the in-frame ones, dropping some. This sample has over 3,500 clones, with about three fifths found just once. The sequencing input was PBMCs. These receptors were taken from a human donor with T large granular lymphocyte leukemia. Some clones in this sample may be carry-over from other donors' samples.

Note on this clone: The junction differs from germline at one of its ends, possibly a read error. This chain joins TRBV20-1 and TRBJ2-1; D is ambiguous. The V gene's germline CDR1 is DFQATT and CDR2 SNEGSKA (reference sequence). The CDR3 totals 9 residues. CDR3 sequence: CSARLQKVF. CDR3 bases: TGCAGTGCTAGATTACAGAAGGTCTTC.

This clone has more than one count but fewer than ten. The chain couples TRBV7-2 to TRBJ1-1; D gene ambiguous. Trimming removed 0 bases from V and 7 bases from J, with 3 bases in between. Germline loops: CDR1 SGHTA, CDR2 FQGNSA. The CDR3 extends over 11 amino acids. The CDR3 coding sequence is TGTGCCAGCAGCTTAGCCAGTGAAGCTTTCTTT. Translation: CASSLASEAFF.

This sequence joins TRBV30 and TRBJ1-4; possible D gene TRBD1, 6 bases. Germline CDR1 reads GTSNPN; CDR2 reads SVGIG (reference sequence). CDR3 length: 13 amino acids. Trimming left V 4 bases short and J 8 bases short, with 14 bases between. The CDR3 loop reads CAWTLDSLEKLFF. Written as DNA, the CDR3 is TGTGCCTGGACGTTGGACAGTCTGGAAAAACTGTTTTTT.

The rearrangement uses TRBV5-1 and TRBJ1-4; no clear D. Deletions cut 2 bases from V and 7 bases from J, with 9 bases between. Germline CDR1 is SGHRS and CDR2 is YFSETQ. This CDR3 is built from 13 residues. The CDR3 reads CASSFRRGEKLFF. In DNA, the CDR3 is TGCGCCAGCAGCTTTCGTCGCGGTGAAAAACTGTTTTTT.

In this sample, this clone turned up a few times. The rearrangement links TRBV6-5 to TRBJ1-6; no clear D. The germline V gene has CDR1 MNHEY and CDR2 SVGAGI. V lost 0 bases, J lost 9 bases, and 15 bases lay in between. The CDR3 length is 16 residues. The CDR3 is CASSYSRARSSSPLHF. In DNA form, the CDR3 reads TGTGCCAGCAGTTACTCGAGGGCCAGGTCCAGTTCACCCCTCCACTTT.

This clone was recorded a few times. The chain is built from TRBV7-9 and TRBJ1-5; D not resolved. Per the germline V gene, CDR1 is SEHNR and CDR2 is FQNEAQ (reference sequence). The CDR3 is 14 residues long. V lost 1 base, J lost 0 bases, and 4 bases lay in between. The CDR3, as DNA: TGTGCCAGCAGCTTAGGGGTTAGCAATCAGCCCCAGCATTTT. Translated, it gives CASSLGVSNQPQHF.

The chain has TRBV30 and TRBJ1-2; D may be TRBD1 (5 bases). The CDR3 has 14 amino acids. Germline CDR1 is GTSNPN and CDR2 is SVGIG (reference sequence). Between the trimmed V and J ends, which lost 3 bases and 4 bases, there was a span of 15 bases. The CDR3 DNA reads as TGTGCCTGGAGAGGGAAGGGGATGGGCTATGGCTACACCTTC. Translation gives CAWRGKGMGYGYTF.

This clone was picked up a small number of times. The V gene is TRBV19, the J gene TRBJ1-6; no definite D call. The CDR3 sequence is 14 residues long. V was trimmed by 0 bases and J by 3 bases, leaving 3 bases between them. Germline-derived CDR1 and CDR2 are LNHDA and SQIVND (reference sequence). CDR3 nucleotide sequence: TGTGCCAGTAGTATAGAAAACTATAATTCACCCCTCCACTTT. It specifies CASSIENYNSPLHF.